The table lists the clone carrying this T cell receptor beta chain with many counts. Antigen unknown. This entry comes from a study of early T cells in non-severe SARS-CoV-2 infection. Study results and caveats: A preference for anti-spike CD8 responses marked VDJdb matching, which missed private and CD4 specificities.

In the library, individual cDNA molecules carried attached unique molecular identifiers. TCRdb fed the 5' RACE reads into MiXCR, producing one record per CDR3 protein. The sample yields about 28,000 distinct CDR3 sequences, around 5.2% seen once. Sequencing input: whole blood. The sequence was collected from an adult who was a healthcare worker with PCR-confirmed SARS-CoV-2 infection or an uninfected control (not recorded which).

The chain's CDR3 is CASSLPSRGGYVEQYF. DNA of the CDR3: TGCGCCAGCAGCCTTCCCTCTCGCGGGGGGTATGTCGAGCAGTACTTC. The chain carries TRBV4-1 and TRBJ2-7; 8 bases align to TRBD2. This CDR3 has 16 amino acids. Per germline, CDR1 MGHRA and CDR2 YSYEKL. Losses at the gene ends were 4 bases for V and 6 bases for J; bases not matched to a gene: 14.